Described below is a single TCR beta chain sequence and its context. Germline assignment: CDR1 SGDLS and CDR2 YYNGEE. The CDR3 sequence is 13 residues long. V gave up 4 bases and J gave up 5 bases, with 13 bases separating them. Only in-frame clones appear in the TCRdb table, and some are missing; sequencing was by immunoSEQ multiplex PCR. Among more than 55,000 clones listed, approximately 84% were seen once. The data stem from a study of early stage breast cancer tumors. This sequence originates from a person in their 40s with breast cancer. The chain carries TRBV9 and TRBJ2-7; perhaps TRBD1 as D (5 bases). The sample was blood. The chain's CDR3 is CASSPPQGNEQYF. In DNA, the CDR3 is TGTGCCAGCAGCCCACCCCAGGGTAACGAGCAGTACTTC.